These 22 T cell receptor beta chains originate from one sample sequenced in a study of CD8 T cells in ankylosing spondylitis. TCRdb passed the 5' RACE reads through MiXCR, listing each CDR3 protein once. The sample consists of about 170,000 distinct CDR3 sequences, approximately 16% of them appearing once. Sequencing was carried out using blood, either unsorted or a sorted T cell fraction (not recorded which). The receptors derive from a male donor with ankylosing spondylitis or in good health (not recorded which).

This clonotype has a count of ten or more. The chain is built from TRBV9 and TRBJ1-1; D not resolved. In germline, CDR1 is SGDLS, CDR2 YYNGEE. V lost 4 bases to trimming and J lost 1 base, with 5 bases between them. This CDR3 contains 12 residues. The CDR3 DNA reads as TGTGCCAGCAGCCGGGCGAACACTGAAGCTTTCTTT. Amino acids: CASSRANTEAFF.

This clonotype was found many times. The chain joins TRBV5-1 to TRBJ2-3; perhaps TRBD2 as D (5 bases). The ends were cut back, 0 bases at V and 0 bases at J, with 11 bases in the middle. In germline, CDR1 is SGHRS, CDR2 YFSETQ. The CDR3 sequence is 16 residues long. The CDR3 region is CASSLGSSPSTDTQYF. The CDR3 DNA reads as TGCGCCAGCAGCTTGGGGTCTAGCCCTAGCACAGATACGCAGTATTTT.

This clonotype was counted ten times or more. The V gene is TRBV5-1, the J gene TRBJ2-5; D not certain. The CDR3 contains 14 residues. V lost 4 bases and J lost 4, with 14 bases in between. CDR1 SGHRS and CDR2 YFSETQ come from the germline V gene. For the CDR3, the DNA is TGCGCCAGCAGCGCAAGACTGTCTTCAGAGACCCAGTACTTC. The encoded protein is CASSARLSSETQYF.

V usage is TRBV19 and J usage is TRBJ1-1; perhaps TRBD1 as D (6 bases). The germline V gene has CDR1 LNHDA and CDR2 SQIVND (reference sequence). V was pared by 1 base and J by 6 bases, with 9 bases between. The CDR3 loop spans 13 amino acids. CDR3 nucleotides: TGTGCCAGTAGTATAGGGACAGCGGCTGAAGCTTTCTTT. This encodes CASSIGTAAEAFF. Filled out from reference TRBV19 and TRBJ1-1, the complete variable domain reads DGGITQSPKYLFRKEGQNVTLSCEQNLNHDAMYWYRQDPGQGLRLIYYSQIVNDFQKGDIAEGYSVSREKKESFPLTVTSAQKNPTAFYLCASSIGTAAEAFFGQGTRLTVV.

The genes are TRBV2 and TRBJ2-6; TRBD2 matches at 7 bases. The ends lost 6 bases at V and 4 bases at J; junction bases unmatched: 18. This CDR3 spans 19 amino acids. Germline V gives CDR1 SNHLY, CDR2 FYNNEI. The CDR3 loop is CASRELASGATLGANVLTF. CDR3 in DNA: TGTGCCAGCAGAGAACTGGCTAGCGGTGCTACGCTGGGGGCCAACGTCCTGACTTTC.

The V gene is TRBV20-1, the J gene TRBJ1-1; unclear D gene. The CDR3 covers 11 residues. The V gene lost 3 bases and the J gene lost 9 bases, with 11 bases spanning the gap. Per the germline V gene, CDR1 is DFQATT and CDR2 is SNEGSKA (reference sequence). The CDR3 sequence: CSASADLQAFF. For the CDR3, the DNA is TGCAGTGCTAGCGCGGACCTACAAGCTTTCTTT.

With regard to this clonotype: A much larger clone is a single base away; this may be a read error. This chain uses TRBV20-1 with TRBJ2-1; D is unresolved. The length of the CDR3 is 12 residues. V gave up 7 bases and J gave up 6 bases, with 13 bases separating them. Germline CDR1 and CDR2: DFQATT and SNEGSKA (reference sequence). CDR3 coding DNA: TGCAGTGTCGTGTTTCGGATCAATGAGCAGTTCTTC. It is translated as CSVVFRINEQFF.

The CDR3 nucleotides read TGTGCCAGCAGTTTAATCCCTTGGCGGGAGGACCTCAGCGATGAGCAGTTCTTC. It encodes CASSLIPWREDLSDEQFF. The chain couples TRBV12-3 or TRBV12-4 to TRBJ2-1; 8 nucleotides match TRBD2. The CDR3 extends over 18 amino acids. Germline trimming cut 2 bases from V and 8 bases from J; bases unmatched to any gene: 17.

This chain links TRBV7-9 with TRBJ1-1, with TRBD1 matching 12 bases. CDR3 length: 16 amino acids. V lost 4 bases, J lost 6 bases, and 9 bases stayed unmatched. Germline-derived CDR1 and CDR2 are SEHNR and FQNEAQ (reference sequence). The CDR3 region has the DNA TGTGCCAGCAGCTCCTTGGGACAGGGGGCTTACGCTGAAGCTTTCTTT. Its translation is CASSSLGQGAYAEAFF. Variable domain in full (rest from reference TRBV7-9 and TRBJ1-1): DTGVSQNPRHKITKRGQNVTFRCDPISEHNRLYWYRQTLGQGPEFLTYFQNEAQLEKSRLLSDRFSAERPKGSFSTLEIQRTEQGDSAMYLCASSSLGQGAYAEAFFGQGTRLTVV.

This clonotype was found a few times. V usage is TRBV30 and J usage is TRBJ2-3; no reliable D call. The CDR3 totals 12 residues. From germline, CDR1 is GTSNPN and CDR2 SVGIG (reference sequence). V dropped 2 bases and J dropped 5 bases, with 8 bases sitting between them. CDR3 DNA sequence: TGTGCCTGGAGTCCGACCCGAGATACGCAGTATTTT. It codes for CAWSPTRDTQYF.

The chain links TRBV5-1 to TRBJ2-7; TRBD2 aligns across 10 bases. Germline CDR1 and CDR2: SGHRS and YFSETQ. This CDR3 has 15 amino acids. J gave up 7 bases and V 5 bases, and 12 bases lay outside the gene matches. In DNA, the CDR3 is TGCGCCAGCAGAGTCCAAGGCCTAGCGGGAGATGAGCAGTACTTC. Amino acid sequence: CASRVQGLAGDEQYF. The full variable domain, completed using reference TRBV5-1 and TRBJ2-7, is KAGVTQTPRYLIKTRGQQVTLSCSPISGHRSVSWYQQTPGQGLQFLFEYFSETQRNKGNFPGRFSGRQFSNSRSEMNVSTLELGDSALYLCASRVQGLAGDEQYFGPGTRLTVT.

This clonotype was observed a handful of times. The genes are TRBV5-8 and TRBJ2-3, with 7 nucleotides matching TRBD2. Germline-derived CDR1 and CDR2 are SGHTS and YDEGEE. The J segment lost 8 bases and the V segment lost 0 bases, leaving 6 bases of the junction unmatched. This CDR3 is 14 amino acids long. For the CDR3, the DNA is TGTGCCAGCAGCTTGGTGAGCGGGACGGGTACGCAGTATTTT. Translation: CASSLVSGTGTQYF.

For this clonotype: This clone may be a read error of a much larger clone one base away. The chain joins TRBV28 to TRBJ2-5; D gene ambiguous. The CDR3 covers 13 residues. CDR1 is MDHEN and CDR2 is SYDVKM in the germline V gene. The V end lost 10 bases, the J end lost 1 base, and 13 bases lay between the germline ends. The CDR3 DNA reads TGTGCCATTAGGTCCAACCTCCAAGAGACCCAGTACTTC. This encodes CAIRSNLQETQYF. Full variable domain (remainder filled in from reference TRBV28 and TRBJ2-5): DVKVTQSSRYLVKRTGEKVFLECVQDMDHENMFWYRQDPGLGLRLIYFSYDVKMKEKGDIPEGYSVSREKKERFSLILESASTNQTSMYLCAIRSNLQETQYFGPGTRLLVL.

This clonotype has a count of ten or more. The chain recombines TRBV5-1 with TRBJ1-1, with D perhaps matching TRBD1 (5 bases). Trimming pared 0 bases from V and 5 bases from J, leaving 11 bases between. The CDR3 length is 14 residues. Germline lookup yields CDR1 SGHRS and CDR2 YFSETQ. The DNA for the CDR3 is TGCGCCAGCAGCTTGGAAGGGCGGGGGACTGAAGCTTTCTTT. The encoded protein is CASSLEGRGTEAFF.

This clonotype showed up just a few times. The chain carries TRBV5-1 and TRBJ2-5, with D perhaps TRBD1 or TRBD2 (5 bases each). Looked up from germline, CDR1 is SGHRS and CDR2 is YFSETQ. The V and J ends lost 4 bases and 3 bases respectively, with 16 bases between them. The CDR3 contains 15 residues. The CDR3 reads CASSPFRAGKETQYF. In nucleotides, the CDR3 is TGCGCCAGCAGCCCCTTCAGGGCGGGTAAAGAGACCCAGTACTTC.

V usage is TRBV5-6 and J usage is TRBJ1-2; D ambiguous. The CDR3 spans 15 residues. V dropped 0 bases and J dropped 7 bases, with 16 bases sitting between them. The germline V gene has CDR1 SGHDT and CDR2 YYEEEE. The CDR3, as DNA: TGTGCCAGCAGCTTGGACGGAAGTGGCCGGCTTGGCTACACCTTC. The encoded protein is CASSLDGSGRLGYTF.

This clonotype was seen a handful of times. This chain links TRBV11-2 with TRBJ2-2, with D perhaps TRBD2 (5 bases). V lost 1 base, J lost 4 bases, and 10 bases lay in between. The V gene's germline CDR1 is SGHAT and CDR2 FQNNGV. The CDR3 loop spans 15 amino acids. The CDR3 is CASSLVRGPTGELFF. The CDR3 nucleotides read TGTGCCAGCAGCTTAGTTCGGGGTCCCACCGGGGAGCTGTTTTTT.

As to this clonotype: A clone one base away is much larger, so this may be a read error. Written as DNA, the CDR3 is TGTGCCAGCAGTTCCTTCTTTGGGGCGGGGGGCAATCAGTCCCAGCATTTT. Protein product: CASSSFFGAGGNQSQHF. V and J are TRBV28 and TRBJ1-5, with D possibly being TRBD1 (6 bases). Germline V gene data show CDR1 as MDHEN and CDR2 as SYDVKM. There are 17 residues in the CDR3.

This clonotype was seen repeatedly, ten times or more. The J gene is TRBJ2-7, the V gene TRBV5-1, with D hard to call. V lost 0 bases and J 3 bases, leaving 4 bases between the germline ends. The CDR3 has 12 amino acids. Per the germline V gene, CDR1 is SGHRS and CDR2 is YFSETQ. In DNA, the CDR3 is TGCGCCAGCAGCTTGGGCAACTACGAGCAGTACTTC. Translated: CASSLGNYEQYF.

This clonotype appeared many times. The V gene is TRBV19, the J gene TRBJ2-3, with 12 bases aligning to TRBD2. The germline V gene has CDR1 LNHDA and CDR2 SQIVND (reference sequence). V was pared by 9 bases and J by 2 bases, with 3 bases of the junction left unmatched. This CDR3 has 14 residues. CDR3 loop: CASTSGRTTDTQYF. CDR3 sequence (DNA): TGTGCCAGCACTAGCGGGAGGACCACAGATACGCAGTATTTT.

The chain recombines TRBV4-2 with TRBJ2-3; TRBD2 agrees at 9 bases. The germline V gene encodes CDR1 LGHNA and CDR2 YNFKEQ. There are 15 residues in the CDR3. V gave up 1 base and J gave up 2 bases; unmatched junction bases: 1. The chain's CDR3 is CASSQGLADTDTQYF. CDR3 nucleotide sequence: TGTGCCAGCAGCCAAGGACTAGCGGACACAGATACGCAGTATTTT.

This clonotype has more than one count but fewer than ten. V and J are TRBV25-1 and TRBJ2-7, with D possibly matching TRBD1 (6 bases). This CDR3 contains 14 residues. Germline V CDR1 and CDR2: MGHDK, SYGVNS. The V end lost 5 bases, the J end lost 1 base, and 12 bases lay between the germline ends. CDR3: CASSLEQGSYEQYF. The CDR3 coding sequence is TGTGCCAGCAGTCTCGAGCAGGGGTCCTACGAGCAGTACTTC.